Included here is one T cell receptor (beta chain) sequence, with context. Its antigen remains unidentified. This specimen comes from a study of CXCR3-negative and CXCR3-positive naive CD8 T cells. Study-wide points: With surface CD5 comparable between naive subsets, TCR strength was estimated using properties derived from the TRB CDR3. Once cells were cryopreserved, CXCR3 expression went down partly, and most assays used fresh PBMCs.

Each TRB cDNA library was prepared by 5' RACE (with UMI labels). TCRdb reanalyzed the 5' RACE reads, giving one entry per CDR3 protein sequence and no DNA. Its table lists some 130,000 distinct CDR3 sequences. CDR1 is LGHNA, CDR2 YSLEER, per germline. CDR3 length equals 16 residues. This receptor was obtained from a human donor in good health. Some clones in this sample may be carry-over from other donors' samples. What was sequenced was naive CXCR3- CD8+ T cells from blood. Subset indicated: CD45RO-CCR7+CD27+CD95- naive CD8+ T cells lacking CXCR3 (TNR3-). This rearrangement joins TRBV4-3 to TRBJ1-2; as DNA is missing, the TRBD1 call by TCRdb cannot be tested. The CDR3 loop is CASSQGLTGGFYGYTF.